A few counts support the clone carrying this T cell receptor beta chain. The data were obtained in a study of T-cell memory formation after mild COVID-19. V lost 0 bases to trimming and J lost 1 base, with 12 bases between them. The germline V gene encodes CDR1 GTSNPN and CDR2 SVGIG (reference sequence). This CDR3 contains 15 residues. MiXCR, run by TCRdb on the 5' RACE reads, gives a single entry per CDR3 protein. The sample consists of roughly 600,000 distinct CDR3 sequences, 15% to 20% of them appearing once. V gene TRBV30 combines with J gene TRBJ1-1; D perhaps matches TRBD1 (5 bases). The source material was PBMCs or a T cell subset sorted from them (not recorded which). This receptor was taken from an adult woman who had mild COVID-19 (a few samples of this study predate the infection). Cell type and time point are not known. CDR3 sequence: CAWSVRTGENTEAFF. CDR3 in DNA: TGTGCCTGGAGTGTACGTACAGGCGAGAACACTGAAGCTTTCTTT.